The entry that follows covers one T cell receptor beta chain sequence. Its antigen target is currently unknown. It has no much larger one-base neighbor in the sample; base qualities were not kept. Libraries were built with the immunoSEQ multiplex PCR assay. Held by TCRdb, this immuneACCESS table contains in-frame sequences only and omits some clones. Under half of the omission traces to an unresolved V gene where checked; the cause of the rest is unknown. This sample has tens of thousands of clones in its table, and around 90% of those were observed once. The ten largest clones add up to roughly 3.3% of the sample. This sample stems from a study of T cell changes during pregnancy in multiple sclerosis (dated by TCRdb to the late 2010s). Notes on the research overall: Changes in the T cell repertoire over the course of pregnancy were examined in this study in women with multiple sclerosis.

The sequence derives from a female donor in good health, enrolled as a control in a pregnancy study. Material: peripheral blood, obtained in the first trimester of pregnancy.

The CDR3 region reads CASSAPVRAAEAFF. The base sequence is TGTGCCAGTAGTGCACCCGTGAGGGCGGCTGAAGCTTTCTTT. Recombination connected TRBV19 to TRBJ1-1; no confident D gene assignment can be made. As encoded in the germline V gene (reference sequence), CDR1 is LNHDA while CDR2 is SQIVND. The V end loses 5 bases and the J end loses 6 bases, and a stretch of 16 bases separates them. Reading from cysteine to phenylalanine, the CDR3 counts 14 amino acids. Only CDR3 DNA remains: 42 bases, in frame from the first base.